The next 31 T cell receptor beta chains were all read from a single sample in a study of blood T cell repertoires in COVID-19. TCRdb's table, derived via immunoSEQ multiplex PCR, lists solely in-frame clones and lacks some. Among 200,000 to 250,000 clones listed, under 90% were seen once. The sample taken for sequencing was PBMCs or T cells enriched from blood (not recorded which). The receptors were sampled from a woman in her 50s with acute COVID-19.

The V gene is TRBV20-1, the J gene TRBJ1-2, with 8 bases matching TRBD1. The CDR3 is made up of 11 amino acids. J gave up 8 bases and V 6 bases, and 5 bases lay outside the gene matches. CDR1 is DFQATT, CDR2 SNEGSKA, per germline (reference sequence). CDR3 sequence reads: CSAPQGEGYTF. CDR3 DNA sequence: TGCAGTGCCCCACAGGGGGAGGGCTACACCTTC.

The chain links TRBV24-1 to TRBJ2-5, with 7 bases fitting TRBD2. The CDR3 consists of 16 residues. The germline V gene has CDR1 KGHDR and CDR2 SFDVKD. J gave up 5 bases and V 1 base, and 9 bases lay outside the gene matches. The CDR3 sequence: CATSDFSGLDGETQYF. CDR3 nucleotide sequence: TGTGCCACCAGTGATTTTAGTGGACTAGATGGTGAGACCCAGTACTTC.

The chain has TRBV9 and TRBJ2-6; D unclear. The CDR3 extends over 14 amino acids. Trimming took off 2 bases at V and 0 bases at J, with 3 bases between the two ends. Germline CDR1 SGDLS, CDR2 YYNGEE. The CDR3 reads CASSVLSGANVLTF. CDR3 DNA sequence: TGTGCCAGCAGCGTCCTCTCTGGGGCCAACGTCCTGACTTTC.

V usage is TRBV19 and J usage is TRBJ2-3; 7 nucleotides match TRBD2. Trimming cost V 7 bases and J 0 bases; bases outside gene matches: 7. Germline V gene data show CDR1 as LNHDA and CDR2 as SQIVND (reference sequence). There are 15 residues in the CDR3. The CDR3 is CASKVGGRSTDTQYF. The CDR3 nucleotides read TGTGCCAGTAAGGTGGGCGGGAGAAGCACAGATACGCAGTATTTT.

This CDR3 reads CASSVESSFSYEQYF. The CDR3 nucleotides are TGTGCCAGCAGCGTAGAATCGAGTTTTTCCTACGAGCAGTACTTC. This chain connects TRBV9 to TRBJ2-7; D not resolved. Germline CDR1 is SGDLS and CDR2 is YYNGEE. V was cut by 0 bases and J by 1 base, with 11 bases left in between. The length of the CDR3 is 15 residues.

V is TRBV5-4 and J is TRBJ2-7; D is perhaps TRBD2 (5 bases). There are 14 residues in the CDR3. V was pared by 0 bases and J by 2 bases, with 9 bases between. CDR1 and CDR2 (germline): SGHNT, YYREEE (reference sequence). The CDR3 loop is CASSLGGLTYEQYF. The CDR3 nucleotides are TGTGCCAGCAGCTTGGGAGGGCTTACCTACGAGCAGTACTTC.

V usage is TRBV15 and J usage is TRBJ1-4; D is undetermined. CDR3 size: 13 residues. V was pared by 6 bases and J by 1 base, with 6 bases between. From germline, CDR1 is LNHNV and CDR2 YYDKDF (reference sequence). In DNA, the CDR3 is TGTGCCACCAGGGAGGGAACTAATGAAAAACTGTTTTTT. Protein: CATREGTNEKLFF. Drawing the rest from reference TRBV15 and TRBJ1-4, the complete variable domain is DAMVIQNPRYQVTQFGKPVTLSCSQTLNHNVMYWYQQKSSQAPKLLFHYYDKDFNNEADTPDNFQSRRPNTSFCFLDIRSPGLGDTAMYLCATREGTNEKLFFGSGTQLSVL.

The chain carries TRBV4-3 and TRBJ2-7, with 8 bases lining up with TRBD1. Germline V CDR1 and CDR2: LGHNA, YSLEER. Germline trimming cut 4 bases from V and 3 bases from J; bases unmatched to any gene: 8. CDR3 length: 15 residues. In DNA, the CDR3 is TGCGCCAGCAGCCCCGGACAGGGTGGACGCTACGAGCAGTACTTC. Encoded protein: CASSPGQGGRYEQYF.

This clone was found a few times. CDR3 coding DNA: TGTGCTAGTGGTTTGGGACAGGGGGCGAATTCACCCCTCCACTTT. Translated: CASGLGQGANSPLHF. This rearrangement joins TRBV12-5 to TRBJ1-6; 10 nucleotides match TRBD1. Germline CDR1 reads LGHNT; CDR2 reads FRNRAP. The CDR3 loop spans 15 amino acids. J gave up 7 bases and V 1 base, and 1 base lay outside the gene matches.

V gene TRBV4-2 combines with J gene TRBJ2-1; 10 bases line up with TRBD2. CDR3 length: 15 residues. The germline V gene has CDR1 LGHNA and CDR2 YNFKEQ. J was trimmed by 9 bases and V by 0 bases; bases with no gene match: 5. As DNA, the CDR3 is TGTGCCAGCAGCCAAGAAGCTAGCGGGAGCTTTGAGCAGTTCTTC. This codes for CASSQEASGSFEQFF.

This sequence joins TRBV28 and TRBJ2-4, with D uncertain. The CDR3 length is 13 residues. The germline V gene encodes CDR1 MDHEN and CDR2 SYDVKM. The ends were cut back, 3 bases at V and 0 bases at J, with 3 bases in the middle. CDR3 residues: CASSFIAKNIQYF. Written as DNA, the CDR3 is TGTGCCAGCAGTTTTATAGCCAAAAACATTCAGTACTTC.

Many counts were recorded for this clone. This chain links TRBV3-1 (or the pseudogene TRBV3-2) with TRBJ1-1; D not resolved. The CDR3 has 21 amino acids. Trimming stripped 0 bases from V and 6 bases from J, with 32 bases between. Germline assignment: CDR1 LGHDT and CDR2 YNNKEL (reference sequence). In DNA form, the CDR3 reads TGTGCCAGCAGCCAAGATCGAAGTTTCGGGCTGGAGCGGGTCTTTTACGCTGAAGCTTTCTTT. Translating it yields CASSQDRSFGLERVFYAEAFF.

The chain is built from TRBV7-9 and TRBJ2-7; TRBD2 matches at 7 bases. Germline V lookup: CDR1 SEHNR, CDR2 FQNEAQ (reference sequence). The CDR3 is made up of 15 amino acids. V lost 1 base to trimming and J lost 3 bases; unmatched junction nucleotides: 6. The CDR3 protein is CASSLVTRGYYEQYF. CDR3 DNA sequence: TGTGCCAGCAGCTTAGTAACGCGGGGGTACTACGAGCAGTACTTC.

The chain carries TRBV18 and TRBJ2-7, with 7 bases lining up with TRBD1. Germline-derived CDR1 and CDR2 are KGHSH and LQKENI. Trimming at V came to 3 bases and at J to 9 bases, leaving 11 bases not matched to a gene. The CDR3 is made up of 14 amino acids. CDR3 nucleotides: TGTGCCAGCTCACCTTCTTTCGGGGCAGGGGGGCAGTACTTC. Its translation is CASSPSFGAGGQYF.

The chain is built from TRBV19 and TRBJ1-2; no firm D call. V was cut by 10 bases and J by 6 bases, with 18 bases left in between. The CDR3 extends over 13 amino acids. CDR1 and CDR2 (germline): LNHDA, SQIVND (reference sequence). The CDR3 DNA is TGTGCCACTAGAGAGCGGAGCACACATGGCTACACCTTC. Its translation is CATRERSTHGYTF.

V and J are TRBV28 and TRBJ2-1; D is possibly TRBD1 (6 bases). Germline V gene lookup returns CDR1 MDHEN and CDR2 SYDVKM. The germline V and J ends were trimmed by 7 bases and 4 bases, with 11 bases remaining between them. This CDR3 comprises 13 residues. CDR3 in amino acids: CASKVQGYNEQFF. CDR3 DNA: TGTGCCAGCAAGGTACAGGGTTACAATGAGCAGTTCTTC.

The chain recombines TRBV5-1 with TRBJ1-1; D remains ambiguous. With 3 bases removed from V and 6 bases from J, the gap between germline ends came to 15 bases. The CDR3 is made up of 14 amino acids. Per the germline V gene, CDR1 is SGHRS and CDR2 is YFSETQ. CDR3 nucleotide sequence: TGCGCCAGCAGCTCGACGGGTGTTCTGGCTGAAGCTTTCTTT. Its translation: CASSSTGVLAEAFF.

The chain links TRBV14 to TRBJ2-7; tentatively, D is TRBD2 (5 bases). CDR3 size: 15 residues. From germline, CDR1 is SGHDN and CDR2 FVKESK. Trimming removed 3 bases from V and 3 bases from J, with 15 bases in between. The CDR3 is CASSHGLGAGYEQYF. CDR3 in DNA: TGTGCCAGCAGCCATGGTCTCGGCGCGGGCTACGAGCAGTACTTC.

The chain uses TRBV4-1 and TRBJ2-1; D unresolved. CDR1 and CDR2 (germline): MGHRA, YSYEKL. The V and J ends lost 4 bases and 0 bases respectively, with 4 bases between them. The CDR3 covers 13 residues. This chain's CDR3 is CASSPSSYNEQFF. CDR3 coding DNA: TGCGCCAGCAGCCCCAGCTCCTACAATGAGCAGTTCTTC.

The chain carries TRBV7-6 and TRBJ2-2; 8 bases fit TRBD2. Trimming cost V 3 bases and J 1 base; bases outside gene matches: 1. This CDR3 has 15 amino acids. CDR1 is SGHVS and CDR2 is FNYEAQ in the germline V gene. CDR3 sequence reads: CASSLGLGNTGELFF. As DNA, the CDR3 is TGTGCCAGCAGCTTGGGACTAGGGAACACCGGGGAGCTGTTTTTT.

The chain uses TRBV6-1 and TRBJ1-1, with D uncertain. CDR1 is MNHNS and CDR2 is SASEGT in the germline V gene. Trimming removed 0 bases from V and 4 bases from J, with 9 bases in between. CDR3 length: 14 amino acids. CDR3 nucleotide sequence: TGTGCCAGCAGTGAAGCCTCCTGGGCCACTGAAGCTTTCTTT. It yields the protein CASSEASWATEAFF.

The rearrangement uses TRBV9 and TRBJ2-5; 10 nucleotides line up with TRBD1. CDR1 and CDR2 (germline): SGDLS, YYNGEE. The CDR3 loop spans 14 amino acids. The ends lost 4 bases at V and 5 bases at J; junction bases unmatched: 5. CDR3 amino acids: CASSSRTGGETQYF. The CDR3 DNA is TGTGCCAGCAGCTCAAGGACAGGGGGGGAGACCCAGTACTTC.

The chain has TRBV27 and TRBJ2-7, with TRBD1 identical over 10 bases. The CDR3 sequence is 16 residues long. The J segment lost 6 bases and the V segment lost 0 bases, leaving 8 bases of the junction unmatched. The germline V gene has CDR1 MNHEY and CDR2 SMNVEV (reference sequence). The CDR3 loop reads CASSLSIPGQGFEQYF. CDR3 DNA: TGTGCCAGCAGTTTATCGATCCCGGGACAGGGGTTCGAGCAGTACTTC.

This rearrangement joins TRBV19 to TRBJ1-2; 7 bases agree with TRBD1. The germline gives CDR1 LNHDA, CDR2 SQIVND (reference sequence). This CDR3 has 15 amino acids. V trimming: 5 bases; J trimming: 4 bases; junction bases outside the gene matches: 10. The CDR3 coding sequence is TGTGCCAGTAGTTGGGGACAGAACCTGCTCTATGGCTACACCTTC. This sequence encodes CASSWGQNLLYGYTF.

The V gene is TRBV29-1, the J gene TRBJ2-3; unclear D gene. The CDR3 runs 14 residues. CDR1 and CDR2 (germline): SQVTM, ANQGSEA. The germline V and J ends were trimmed by 8 bases and 4 bases, with 19 bases remaining between them. CDR3 DNA sequence: TGCAGCAGCGAGGCGGCGCTGGAGCCAGATACGCAGTATTTT. As protein: CSSEAALEPDTQYF.

The chain recombines TRBV4-3 with TRBJ2-5; 7 nucleotides agree with TRBD1. Unmatched junction bases numbered 14, after V lost 0 bases and J lost 7 bases. CDR1 is LGHNA and CDR2 is YSLEER in the germline V gene. This CDR3 region has 17 residues. CDR3: CASSQEPKTGLVRTQYF. CDR3 DNA: TGCGCCAGCAGCCAAGAGCCCAAGACAGGGCTCGTCCGGACCCAGTACTTC.

This clone was detected only a few times. This chain uses TRBV14 with TRBJ2-1; weak D call: TRBD1 (5 bases). The germline V gene encodes CDR1 SGHDN and CDR2 FVKESK. V shed 1 base and J shed 6 bases, with 16 bases lying between them. CDR3 size: 16 residues. The CDR3 sequence: CASSQASGSLLNEQFF. Written as DNA, the CDR3 is TGTGCCAGCAGCCAAGCCTCAGGGTCCCTGCTCAATGAGCAGTTCTTC.

As regards this clone: Other DNA sequences in this sample translate to the same CDR3. This chain links TRBV18 with TRBJ1-6, with 8 bases aligning to TRBD1. This CDR3 has 14 residues. Looked up from germline, CDR1 is KGHSH and CDR2 is LQKENI. V lost 6 bases and J lost 7; bases outside the gene matches: 5. The CDR3: CASSRDRGNSPLHF. In nucleotides, the CDR3 is TGTGCCAGCTCGAGAGACAGGGGCAATTCACCCCTCCACTTT.

This clone was detected only once. The chain joins TRBV19 to TRBJ1-4; D is unclear. V gave up 4 bases and J gave up 7 bases, with 13 bases separating them. CDR3 length: 14 amino acids. Germline loops: CDR1 LNHDA, CDR2 SQIVND (reference sequence). CDR3: CASSSQRVGEKLFF. The CDR3 coding sequence is TGTGCCAGTAGTAGTCAGAGGGTCGGTGAAAAACTGTTTTTT.

The V gene is TRBV28, the J gene TRBJ1-5; D gene uncertain. Germline CDR1 and CDR2: MDHEN and SYDVKM. This CDR3 is 11 amino acids long. Trimming took off 6 bases at V and 3 bases at J, with 3 bases between the two ends. The CDR3 DNA sequence: TGTGCCAGCAGAGCCAATCAGCCCCAGCATTTT. It translates to CASRANQPQHF.

This chain connects TRBV15 to TRBJ2-7; D may be TRBD1 (6 bases). The CDR3 sequence is 14 residues long. Germline V gives CDR1 LNHNV, CDR2 YYDKDF (reference sequence). Trimming took off 4 bases at V and 3 bases at J, with 13 bases between the two ends. As DNA, the CDR3 is TGTGCCACCAGCACGGGCCTACAGGGCTACGAGCAGTACTTC. Amino acid sequence: CATSTGLQGYEQYF.